Presented here are 2 T cell receptor beta chains from one specimen sequenced in a study of a mutant IDH1 vaccine in newly diagnosed glioma. The repertoire was sequenced with immunoSEQ multiplex PCR; TCRdb's copy has only in-frame clones and lacks some. This table has around 15,000 clones, roughly 95% appearing once. The time point: baseline, week 1 (first vaccination visit). Treatment denoted: pre-vaccination baseline after standard-of-care therapy. Here the sequenced sample was peripheral blood mononuclear cells (PBMCs), taken from a glioma patient treated with radiotherapy, temozolomide or both. These receptors originate from a woman aged 18 to 35 with glioma. Some clones in this sample may be carry-over from other donors' samples.

This chain uses TRBV7-2 with TRBJ2-5; D uncertain. The V gene lost 5 bases and the J gene lost 5 bases, with 12 bases spanning the gap. The CDR3 covers 13 residues. The germline V gene has CDR1 SGHTA and CDR2 FQGNSA. Here the CDR3 reads CASSQIVGETQYF. The CDR3 coding sequence is TGTGCCAGCAGCCAGATAGTGGGTGAGACCCAGTACTTC. Full variable domain (rest looked up from reference TRBV7-2 and TRBJ2-5): GAGVSQSPSNKVTEKGKDVELRCDPISGHTALYWYRQSLGQGLEFLIYFQGNSAPDKSGLPSDRFSAERTGGSVSTLTIQRTQQEDSAVYLCASSQIVGETQYFGPGTRLLVL.

This rearrangement joins TRBV7-9 to TRBJ2-7; D is undetermined. The CDR3 contains 15 residues. Between the trimmed V and J ends, which lost 1 base and 2 bases, there was a span of 12 bases. CDR1 and CDR2 from the germline V gene are SEHNR and FQNEAQ (reference sequence). CDR3 amino acids: CASSLDIGRPYEQYF. The CDR3 bases are TGTGCCAGCAGCTTAGATATTGGCCGCCCCTACGAGCAGTACTTC.